This TCR beta chain was recovered during a study of T cell repertoires in cytomegalovirus infection. Study information: Matching HLA type, along with CMV infection, was indicated by public TCR beta signatures.

This clonotype has a count of ten or more. This CDR3 contains 16 residues. In germline, CDR1 is MDHEN, CDR2 SYDVKM. V was clipped by 5 bases and J by 0 bases; unmatched bases: 7. A single record per CDR3 protein comes from TCRdb applying MiXCR to the reads. Of about 330,000 distinct CDR3 sequences in the sample, 8% to 9.5% are singletons; the top ten hold 3.5% to 4.5%. The TCR comes from a human donor in good health (CMV status not recorded). Some clones in this sample may be carry-over from other donors' samples. Sequencing was performed on PBMCs. The V call is TRBV28, the J call TRBJ1-5; TRBD1 matches at 7 bases. CDR3: CASSRGTAFSNQPQHF. The DNA of the CDR3 is TGTGCCAGCAGTAGAGGGACAGCCTTTAGCAATCAGCCCCAGCATTTT.